This T cell receptor (beta chain) was observed in a study of T cell changes during pregnancy in multiple sclerosis. Measured with immunoSEQ multiplex PCR; TCRdb has only the in-frame clones, and not every one. This table has 65,000 or so clones, around 91% appearing once. The CDR3 consists of 15 residues. V lost 1 base to trimming and J lost 0 bases, with 9 bases between them. Per the germline V gene, CDR1 is LNHDA and CDR2 is SQIVND (reference sequence). V usage is TRBV19 and J usage is TRBJ1-1; D uncertain. Specimen: peripheral blood, collected in the second trimester of pregnancy. The sequence was obtained from a female donor in good health, enrolled as a control in a pregnancy study. CDR3 nucleotides: TGTGCCAGTAGTATAGGGACTGCCTTGAACACTGAAGCTTTCTTT. It encodes CASSIGTALNTEAFF.